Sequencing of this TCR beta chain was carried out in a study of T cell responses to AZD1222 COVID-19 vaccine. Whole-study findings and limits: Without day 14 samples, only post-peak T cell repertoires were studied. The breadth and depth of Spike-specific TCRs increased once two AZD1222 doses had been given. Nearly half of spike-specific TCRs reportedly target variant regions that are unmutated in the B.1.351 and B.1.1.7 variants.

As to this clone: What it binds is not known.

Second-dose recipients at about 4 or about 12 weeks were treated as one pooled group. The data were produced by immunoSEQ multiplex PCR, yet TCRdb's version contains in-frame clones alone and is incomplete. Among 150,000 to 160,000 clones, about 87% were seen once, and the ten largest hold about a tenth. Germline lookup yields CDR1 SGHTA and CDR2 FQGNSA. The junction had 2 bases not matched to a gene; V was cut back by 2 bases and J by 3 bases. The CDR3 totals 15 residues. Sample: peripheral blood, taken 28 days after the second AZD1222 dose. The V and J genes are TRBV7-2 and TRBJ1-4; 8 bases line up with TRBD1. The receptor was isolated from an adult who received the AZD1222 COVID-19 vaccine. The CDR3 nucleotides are TGTGCCAGCAGCTTAAGGGGACAGGCTAATGAAAAACTGTTTTTT. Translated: CASSLRGQANEKLFF.